This TCR beta chain came from a study of spatial heterogeneity in lung cancer. Across the study: Fewer alpha-chain than beta-chain sequences were consistently detected.

This clonotype was picked up many times. What it binds is not known. Time point defined: sample taken at primary tumor resection. Whole-study findings and limits: The study found that expanded intratumoral alpha and beta TCR counts tracked tumor mutation counts.

TCR cDNA molecules were tagged individually, and each one carried a unique molecular identifier. Using its own MiXCR run on the 5' RACE reads, TCRdb lists one record per CDR3 protein. This table holds around 95,000 distinct CDR3 sequences, about 4.6% found once. Trimming stripped 4 bases from V and 2 bases from J, with 8 bases between. Germline-derived CDR1 and CDR2 are WSHSY and SAAADI. CDR3 length: 13 amino acids. V usage is TRBV10-2 and J usage is TRBJ1-2; D remains ambiguous. The material sequenced was lung tumor tissue, taken at surgery. The TCR sequence derives from a male donor with early-stage non-small cell lung cancer. CDR3 bases: TGCGCCAGCAGTGCATTCCTCAACTATGGCTACACCTTC. Residues: CASSAFLNYGYTF.